What follows are 30 T cell receptor beta chains derived from one specimen sequenced in a study of beta chain features in type 1 diabetes. Study results and caveats: Patients with Type 1 diabetes showed moderately but significantly shorter TCRB CDR3s in all four CD4+ subsets.

cDNA synthesis used the whole RNA isolate, giving expressed TCRB sequences. Assay used: immunoSEQ multiplex PCR; TCRdb lists only in-frame clones, some missing. Counted here are about 240,000 clones, around 14% occurring once; the ten biggest clones make up about 0.019%. Antigens for these TCRs are unknown. The material sequenced was naive CD4+ T cells from blood. These receptors were taken from a man aged 25-45 years with type 1 diabetes.

The chain is built from TRBV5-6 and TRBJ2-2, with TRBD1 as a possible D gene (5 bases). The germline gives CDR1 SGHDT, CDR2 YYEEEE. The CDR3 consists of 15 residues. Trimming pared 3 bases from V and 7 bases from J, leaving 16 bases between. The CDR3 spells CASSSPRVKDGELFF. The CDR3 DNA reads as TGTGCCAGCAGCTCCCCCAGGGTAAAGGACGGGGAGCTGTTTTTT.

The chain employs TRBV6-5 and TRBJ2-7; TRBD2 might be the D (5 bases). CDR3 length equals 15 residues. The V gene's germline CDR1 is MNHEY and CDR2 SVGAGI. The ends were cut back, 2 bases at V and 2 bases at J, with 13 bases in the middle. CDR3 nucleotides: TGTGCCAGCAGTTACGGGCCTAGCTGGACCTACGAGCAGTACTTC. It specifies CASSYGPSWTYEQYF.

This clone was counted between two and nine times. The gene calls are TRBV6-1 and TRBJ2-4; 7 nucleotides match TRBD2. The length of the CDR3 is 15 residues. With 5 bases clipped from V and 0 bases from J, the junction kept 4 bases outside the gene matches. Germline CDR1 and CDR2: MNHNS and SASEGT. The DNA of the CDR3 is TGTGCCAGCAGTCCAGCGGGACTAGCCAAAAACATTCAGTACTTC. It yields the protein CASSPAGLAKNIQYF.

The chain combines TRBV7-2 with TRBJ2-7, with 8 nucleotides matching TRBD2. The CDR3 loop spans 15 amino acids. CDR1 is SGHTA and CDR2 is FQGNSA in the germline V gene. V lost 3 bases, J lost 5 bases, and 9 bases stayed unmatched. CDR3 in amino acids: CASSFGRGGRDEQYF. The CDR3 coding sequence is TGTGCCAGCAGCTTTGGACGGGGGGGGAGGGACGAGCAGTACTTC.

This clone came up a few times. The chain has TRBV19 and TRBJ2-2; D call uncertain. The ends were cut back, 7 bases at V and 0 bases at J, with 6 bases in the middle. The CDR3 contains 13 residues. Germline V lookup: CDR1 LNHDA, CDR2 SQIVND (reference sequence). As DNA, the CDR3 is TGTGCCAGTAAACCAGCGAACACCGGGGAGCTGTTTTTT. Translation: CASKPANTGELFF.

The chain links TRBV2 to TRBJ2-7; 8 bases map to TRBD2. Germline loops: CDR1 SNHLY, CDR2 FYNNEI. The CDR3 loop spans 12 amino acids. The trim removed 10 bases at V and 3 bases at J, leaving 5 bases unmatched. The CDR3 nucleotides are TGTGCCACTTCCGGGACTAGCTACGAGCAGTACTTC. Protein sequence: CATSGTSYEQYF.

This clone was seen only a few times. V is TRBV5-1 and J is TRBJ2-6; 7 nucleotides align to TRBD1. CDR1 SGHRS and CDR2 YFSETQ come from the germline V gene. The CDR3 is made up of 16 amino acids. After removal of 2 bases from V and 2 bases from J, the junction contained 4 bases not matched to a gene. As DNA, the CDR3 is TGCGCCAGCAGCTTACCCGGACAGGCTGGGGCCAACGTCCTGACTTTC. It translates to CASSLPGQAGANVLTF. Full variable domain (outside the CDR3, taken from reference TRBV5-1 and TRBJ2-6): KAGVTQTPRYLIKTRGQQVTLSCSPISGHRSVSWYQQTPGQGLQFLFEYFSETQRNKGNFPGRFSGRQFSNSRSEMNVSTLELGDSALYLCASSLPGQAGANVLTFGAGSRLTVL.

This clone has a handful of counts. The rearrangement links TRBV5-1 to TRBJ1-1, with no clear D. CDR3 length: 12 amino acids. V was clipped by 3 bases and J by 3 bases, with 6 bases between them. The germline gives CDR1 SGHRS, CDR2 YFSETQ. The CDR3 region has the DNA TGCGCCAGCAGCTACGCGGACACTGAAGCTTTCTTT. This encodes CASSYADTEAFF.

The chain is built from TRBV7-9 and TRBJ2-1; TRBD1 matches at 7 bases. CDR1 is SEHNR and CDR2 is FQNEAQ in the germline V gene (reference sequence). The CDR3 runs to 15 residues. The junction had 8 bases not matched to a gene; V was cut back by 1 base and J by 8 bases. The CDR3 DNA reads as TGTGCCAGCAGCTTAGAAGGGGGCGCCAAGTATGAGCAGTTCTTC. It yields the protein CASSLEGGAKYEQFF.

The table lists this clone with a few counts. The chain couples TRBV21-1 to TRBJ2-7; the tabulated D call, TRBD2, remains unverified against the DNA. TRBV21-1 is termed a pseudogene. The CDR3 has 16 residues. The DNA of the CDR3 is TGTGCCAGCAGCTCCCCCCCGCGGGAGAGTGGCTACGAGCAGTACTTC. Amino acids: CASSSPPRESGYEQYF.

The CDR3 nucleotides are TGCGCCAGCAGCTTGGCCGGAGTCGCCTACGAGCAGTACTTC. Translated, it gives CASSLAGVAYEQYF. The V gene is TRBV5-1, the J gene TRBJ2-7; D gene unclear. The length of the CDR3 is 14 residues. Per the germline V gene, CDR1 is SGHRS and CDR2 is YFSETQ. The germline V and J ends were trimmed by 0 bases and 2 bases, with 9 bases remaining between them.

The chain combines TRBV5-4 with TRBJ2-7; weak D call: TRBD2 (6 bases). CDR1 is SGHNT, CDR2 YYREEE, per germline (reference sequence). V was trimmed by 4 bases and J by 3 bases, leaving 20 bases between them. The CDR3 runs to 16 residues. The chain's CDR3 is CASSPRGTKVGYEQYF. CDR3 DNA sequence: TGTGCCAGCAGCCCCCGGGGGACCAAGGTCGGCTACGAGCAGTACTTC.

This clone was recorded a few times. The V call is TRBV5-1, the J call TRBJ1-1; 11 bases agree with TRBD1. Germline CDR1 SGHRS, CDR2 YFSETQ. J lost 0 bases, V lost 2 bases, and 9 bases had no gene match. The CDR3 runs 18 residues. The CDR3 bases are TGCGCCAGCAGCTTAGCCGGGACAGGGGGAGGTATGAACACTGAAGCTTTCTTT. This gives the protein CASSLAGTGGGMNTEAFF.

CDR3: CASSSPPGGDTQYF. CDR3 DNA: TGTGCCAGCAGCTCCCCCCCCGGAGGAGATACGCAGTATTTT. The chain joins TRBV7-2 to TRBJ2-3; maybe TRBD2 (5 bases). Deletions cut 4 bases from V and 5 bases from J, with 13 bases between. This CDR3 is 14 amino acids long. Looked up from germline, CDR1 is SGHTA and CDR2 is FQGNSA.

This clone was detected a few times. This chain uses TRBV6-5 with TRBJ1-1, with D tentatively TRBD1 (5 bases). The V and J ends lost 6 bases and 6 bases respectively, with 8 bases between them. This CDR3 is 11 amino acids long. Germline V lookup: CDR1 MNHEY, CDR2 SVGAGI. The CDR3 here is CASSQGSEAFF. For the CDR3, the DNA is TGTGCCAGCAGCCAGGGCTCTGAAGCTTTCTTT.

This chain joins TRBV11-2 and TRBJ1-2; D unresolved. The V end lost 1 base, the J end lost 3 bases, and 6 bases lay between the germline ends. The CDR3 totals 13 residues. The germline V gene encodes CDR1 SGHAT and CDR2 FQNNGV. CDR3 in DNA: TGTGCCAGCAGCTTAGGGGGAGACTATGGCTACACCTTC. Residues: CASSLGGDYGYTF.

This chain connects TRBV10-3 to TRBJ1-1; no firm D call. This CDR3 contains 12 residues. Germline V gives CDR1 ENHRY, CDR2 SYGVKD. Trimming removed 6 bases at V and 1 base at J, with 6 bases between. The chain's CDR3 is CAIRRQNTEAFF. CDR3 in DNA: TGTGCCATCAGACGACAGAACACTGAAGCTTTCTTT.

This clone was found a few times. The rearrangement uses TRBV25-1 and TRBJ2-6; D unresolved. The CDR3 consists of 16 residues. Germline V CDR1 and CDR2: MGHDK, SYGVNS. Between the trimmed V and J ends, which lost 3 bases and 2 bases, there was a span of 11 bases. This CDR3 is CASSDLGMAGANVLTF. The CDR3, as DNA: TGTGCCAGCAGTGACCTAGGTATGGCTGGGGCCAACGTCCTGACTTTC.

The chain has TRBV5-1 and TRBJ1-1; D might be TRBD1 (6 bases). The CDR3 spans 15 residues. Trimming cost V 4 bases and J 4 bases, with 17 bases left between them. CDR1 and CDR2 from the germline V gene are SGHRS and YFSETQ. The CDR3: CASSRQVEVGTEAFF. The CDR3 coding sequence is TGCGCCAGCAGCCGACAGGTCGAGGTGGGCACTGAAGCTTTCTTT.

This clone was seen a handful of times. The chain is built from TRBV6-5 and TRBJ1-2; TRBD1 matches 8 bases. Germline CDR1 reads MNHEY; CDR2 reads SVGAGI. With V trimmed by 6 bases and J by 8 bases, 14 bases remained unmatched. This CDR3 is built from 15 residues. The CDR3 nucleotides are TGTGCCAGCAGACCCGGACAGGGAGGGGCTCAAGGCTACACCTTC. Residues: CASRPGQGGAQGYTF.

V is TRBV6-1 and J is TRBJ2-7; a weak D match, TRBD2 (6 bases). Germline V gene sequence: CDR1 MNHNS, CDR2 SASEGT. V lost 7 bases and J 13 bases, leaving 11 bases between the germline ends. The CDR3 consists of 9 residues. The CDR3 protein is CASNAGIYF. CDR3 bases: TGTGCCAGCAACGCGGGGATCTACTTC.

This clone was counted a few times. Other nucleotide sequences from this sample produce the same CDR3. CDR3 amino acids: CASSPSTGSYEQYF. CDR3 bases: TGTGCCAGCTCACCATCGACAGGTTCCTACGAGCAGTACTTC. V usage is TRBV18 and J usage is TRBJ2-7, with D perhaps matching TRBD1 (6 bases). This CDR3 is 14 amino acids long. The ends were cut back, 2 bases at V and 1 base at J, with 9 bases in the middle. Germline V gene lookup returns CDR1 KGHSH and CDR2 LQKENI.

This rearrangement joins TRBV11-2 to TRBJ2-7; the match to TRBD1 covers 9 bases. Germline lookup yields CDR1 SGHAT and CDR2 FQNNGV. The CDR3 covers 15 residues. V was clipped by 1 base and J by 5 bases; unmatched bases: 6. The CDR3 loop reads CASSLGGDRVHEQYF. The CDR3 nucleotides are TGTGCCAGCAGCTTAGGTGGGGACAGGGTCCACGAGCAGTACTTC.

This rearrangement joins TRBV20-1 to TRBJ1-1; no definite D call. Germline V gives CDR1 DFQATT, CDR2 SNEGSKA (reference sequence). V lost 5 bases, J lost 2 bases, and 6 bases lay in between. The CDR3 loop spans 11 amino acids. For the CDR3, the DNA is TGCAGTGCTGGACTCAACACTGAAGCTTTCTTT. Protein: CSAGLNTEAFF.

The J gene is TRBJ1-1, the V gene TRBV29-1; 7 bases are a match to TRBD1. The trim removed 5 bases at V and 4 bases at J, leaving 7 bases unmatched. The V gene's germline CDR1 is SQVTM and CDR2 ANQGSEA. The CDR3 is 13 residues long. The chain's CDR3 is CSVFGQVGTEAFF. For the CDR3, the DNA is TGCAGCGTTTTCGGACAGGTCGGCACTGAAGCTTTCTTT.

This clone was detected only a few times. The V and J genes are TRBV5-1 and TRBJ2-5; TRBD2 aligns across 7 bases. V lost 3 bases, J lost 2 bases, and 10 bases stayed unmatched. The CDR3 runs to 16 residues. Germline V gene lookup returns CDR1 SGHRS and CDR2 YFSETQ. The CDR3 nucleotides read TGCGCCAGCAGCTCCCTCCCCCGGCGGGGGCAAGAGACCCAGTACTTC. This sequence encodes CASSSLPRRGQETQYF.

The sample holds a few counts of this clone. The chain links TRBV5-1 to TRBJ2-1; 7 positions agree with TRBD1. Trimming cost V 3 bases and J 7 bases; bases outside gene matches: 13. The germline gives CDR1 SGHRS, CDR2 YFSETQ. The CDR3 covers 16 residues. The CDR3 bases are TGCGCCAGCAGCTCCATCAGACAGGGTGTACCAAATGAGCAGTTCTTC. Translated, it gives CASSSIRQGVPNEQFF.

The rearrangement links TRBV5-1 to TRBJ2-3, with 9 bases lining up with TRBD2. The junction had 4 bases not matched to a gene; V was cut back by 5 bases and J by 0 bases. This CDR3 spans 15 amino acids. Germline V CDR1 and CDR2: SGHRS, YFSETQ. CDR3: CASRVAGASTDTQYF. In DNA, the CDR3 is TGCGCCAGCAGGGTAGCGGGGGCCAGCACAGATACGCAGTATTTT.

DNA for the CDR3: TGTGCCAGCCGACACACGAACACCGGGGAGCTGTTTTTT. Amino acid sequence: CASRHTNTGELFF. The V and J genes are TRBV28 and TRBJ2-2; D remains ambiguous. From germline, CDR1 is MDHEN and CDR2 SYDVKM. V lost 8 bases to trimming and J lost 0 bases, with 7 bases between them. The CDR3 has 13 residues.

J is TRBJ2-7 and V is TRBV4-2, with 13 bases aligning to TRBD2. CDR1 is LGHNA and CDR2 is YNFKEQ in the germline V gene. The CDR3 spans 16 residues. The V gene end was trimmed by 3 bases and the J gene end by 2 bases; junction bases not matched to a gene: 4. The CDR3 sequence is CASSQGGTSGTYEQYF. CDR3 sequence (DNA): TGTGCCAGCAGCCAGGGAGGGACTAGCGGGACCTACGAGCAGTACTTC.